Presented here are 10 T cell receptor beta chains from one specimen sequenced in a study of blood T cell repertoires in COVID-19. The protocol was immunoSEQ multiplex PCR, while the TCRdb copy is restricted to in-frame clones and leaves out a portion. The sample records 40,000 to 60,000 clones, 84% being singletons. The specimen was peripheral blood. These TCRs come from a human donor in a cohort sampled during active COVID-19.

This rearrangement joins TRBV28 to TRBJ2-7; 7 bases are a match to TRBD1. From germline, CDR1 is MDHEN and CDR2 SYDVKM. This CDR3 is built from 15 residues. V lost 6 bases and J lost 5; bases outside the gene matches: 13. CDR3: CASRTAGTAGNEQYF. CDR3 nucleotide sequence: TGTGCCAGCAGAACCGCAGGGACAGCAGGCAACGAGCAGTACTTC.

This clone was picked up one time. The chain links TRBV5-8 to TRBJ2-2; a weak D match, TRBD2 (5 bases). The CDR3 runs to 13 residues. Germline assignment: CDR1 SGHTS and CDR2 YDEGEE. Trimming took 4 bases from V and 8 from J, leaving 12 bases between them. CDR3 protein: CASSPPGRGELFF. The CDR3 bases are TGTGCCAGCAGCCCCCCGGGGAGAGGGGAGCTGTTTTTT.

The rearrangement joins TRBV10-3 to TRBJ2-1; the D gene is possibly TRBD2 (6 bases). This CDR3 is 15 amino acids long. Trimming took 6 bases from V and 8 from J, leaving 20 bases between them. Germline assignment: CDR1 ENHRY and CDR2 SYGVKD. CDR3 DNA sequence: TGTGCCATCAGAAACGGGCTCTTGGGGGAGGATGAGCAGTTCTTC. As protein: CAIRNGLLGEDEQFF.

The chain recombines TRBV24-1 with TRBJ2-3; D may be TRBD1 (6 bases). This CDR3 is built from 14 residues. The V gene's germline CDR1 is KGHDR and CDR2 SFDVKD. Between the trimmed V and J ends, which lost 4 bases and 5 bases, there was a span of 12 bases. For the CDR3, the DNA is TGTGCCACCAGTGACACAGGGAGCCTAGATACGCAGTATTTT. It specifies CATSDTGSLDTQYF.

By share of the sample, this clone is medium-sized. This chain links TRBV29-1 with TRBJ2-1; 10 nucleotides line up with TRBD2. This CDR3 has 12 amino acids. Trimming cost V 8 bases and J 7 bases; bases outside gene matches: 5. CDR1 is SQVTM and CDR2 is ANQGSEA in the germline V gene. The CDR3 region is CSSGLAVNEQFF. The CDR3, as DNA: TGCAGCTCCGGACTAGCGGTTAATGAGCAGTTCTTC.

V and J are TRBV2 and TRBJ2-7; 9 bases align to TRBD1. This CDR3 contains 14 residues. Looked up from germline, CDR1 is SNHLY and CDR2 is FYNNEI. The ends lost 6 bases at V and 2 bases at J; junction bases unmatched: 5. The CDR3 is CASSDGTGTYEQYF. For the CDR3, the DNA is TGTGCCAGCAGCGATGGGACAGGGACCTACGAGCAGTACTTC.

In nucleotides, the CDR3 is TGTGCCAGCACCCCCCAACAGTTTACTGGCTACACCTTC. Its translation is CASTPQQFTGYTF. The chain is built from TRBV28 and TRBJ1-2; D is uncertain. V lost 7 bases and J lost 7, with 16 bases in between. This CDR3 comprises 13 residues. From germline, CDR1 is MDHEN and CDR2 SYDVKM.

The J gene is TRBJ2-7, the V gene TRBV13; 7 nucleotides align to TRBD1. This CDR3 spans 14 amino acids. Unmatched junction bases numbered 6, after V lost 3 bases and J lost 4 bases. Germline CDR1 is PRHDT and CDR2 is FYEKMQ (reference sequence). CDR3 nucleotides: TGTGCCAGCAGCTTGGGGGACAGTGGGTACGAGCAGTACTTC. Its protein product is CASSLGDSGYEQYF.

The genes are TRBV5-1 and TRBJ2-4; no firm D call. The germline gives CDR1 SGHRS, CDR2 YFSETQ. Trimming took 2 bases from V and 4 from J, leaving 7 bases between them. The CDR3 contains 13 residues. In DNA, the CDR3 is TGCGCCAGCAGCTTAGATCGGAAAAACATTCAGTACTTC. Translated: CASSLDRKNIQYF.

J is TRBJ1-3 and V is TRBV4-3; no clear D gene. The V end was cut by 0 bases, the J end by 10 bases, with 13 bases between. The germline gives CDR1 LGHNA, CDR2 YSLEER. The CDR3 length is 14 residues. The CDR3 DNA reads as TGCGCCAGCAGCCAAGATGCCGGAGCTAATACCATATATTTT. Protein sequence: CASSQDAGANTIYF.